What follows describes a single TCR beta chain. Its antigen remains unknown. This record comes from a study of Ad26.COV2.S vaccination and SARS-CoV-2 variants. Overall study: Enrolled in COV1001, the donor was in the Ad26.COV2.S trial arm, which received the vaccine. Dosing was one shot or two shots 56 days apart.

The study's findings and limits: Once vaccination had occurred, spike-specific CD8+ and CD4+ T cell responses reportedly showed substantial breadth.

CDR3 length: 12 residues. Germline loops: CDR1 GTSNPN, CDR2 SVGIG (reference sequence). V was trimmed by 4 bases and J by 4 bases, leaving 10 bases between them. Sequencing was performed with immunoSEQ multiplex PCR; in TCRdb, only in-frame clones are kept and a portion is missing. This table holds 350,000 to 600,000 clones, 70% to 90% found once. Described treatment: around 19 received Ad26.COV2.S at low or high dose, single or two shots; a few received placebo; per-sample allocation not given. Samples analyzed were those drawn on day 63 after the first vaccine or placebo injection. The chain links TRBV30 to TRBJ1-1, with a tentative D call TRBD1 (5 bases). This clonotype originated in a person aged 18 to 59 who received the Ad26.COV2.S COVID-19 vaccine or a placebo. Sequencing used peripheral blood, obtained in a trial of Ad26.COV2.S vaccine versus placebo. Here the CDR3 reads CAWNQGPTEAFF. The DNA for the CDR3 is TGTGCCTGGAATCAGGGTCCCACTGAAGCTTTCTTT.